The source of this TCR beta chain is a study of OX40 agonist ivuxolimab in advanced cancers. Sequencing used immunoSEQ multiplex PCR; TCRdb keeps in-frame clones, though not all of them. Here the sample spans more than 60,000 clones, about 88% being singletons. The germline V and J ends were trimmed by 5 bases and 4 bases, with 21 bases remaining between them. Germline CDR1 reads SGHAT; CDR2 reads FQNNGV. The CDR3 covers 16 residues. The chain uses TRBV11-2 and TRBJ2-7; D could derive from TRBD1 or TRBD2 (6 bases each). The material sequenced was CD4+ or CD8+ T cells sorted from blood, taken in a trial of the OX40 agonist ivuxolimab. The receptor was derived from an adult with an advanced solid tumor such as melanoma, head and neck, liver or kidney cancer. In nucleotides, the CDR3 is TGTGCCAGCAGCATGAGTCGGGGGACATTAATTTACGAGCAGTACTTC. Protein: CASSMSRGTLIYEQYF.